This TCR beta chain comes out of a study of lymphopenia after photon versus proton radiotherapy. The germline V and J ends were trimmed by 3 bases and 0 bases, with 8 bases remaining between them. Looked up from germline, CDR1 is SGHAT and CDR2 is FQNNGV. The CDR3 totals 14 residues. TCRdb's copy holds only in-frame clones and misses some; the assay was immunoSEQ multiplex PCR. The table lists roughly 76,000 clones, 85% to 95% of them singletons. Study-level findings and limits: After the lymphocyte nadir, photon-treated repertoires showed oligoclonal expansion, especially of CD8+ Temra cells. Under photons, naive T cells and diversity fell while effector/memory populations rose. Post-nadir TCR diversity decline inversely tracked overall survival among those who died.

Concerning this clone: Its specificity is not known.

J is TRBJ1-1 and V is TRBV11-2, with D possibly matching TRBD1 (6 bases). This receptor was identified in a woman aged 40 to 49 with cholangiocarcinoma. Sequences were derived from peripheral blood, sampled from a patient treated with photon-based radiotherapy. The CDR3 DNA reads TGTGCCAGCAGCTTGCCAGGGGTGAACACTGAAGCTTTCTTT. It yields the protein CASSLPGVNTEAFF.